The 2 T cell receptor beta chains presented below share a single source sample, sequenced in a study of OX40 agonist ivuxolimab in advanced cancers. The assay was immunoSEQ multiplex PCR, and TCRdb's table has in-frame clones only and misses some. The data show about 110,000 clones, 80% to 95% seen once. Material: CD4+ or CD8+ T cells sorted from blood, obtained in a trial of the OX40 agonist ivuxolimab. The receptors derive from an adult with an advanced solid tumor such as melanoma, head and neck, liver or kidney cancer.

The rearrangement links TRBV7-2 to TRBJ2-7; D gene ambiguous. V was shortened by 5 bases and J by 0 bases, with 11 bases between the two germline ends. The CDR3 consists of 14 residues. CDR1 and CDR2 (germline): SGHTA, FQGNSA. This CDR3 is CASSQSRNSYEQYF. The CDR3 DNA sequence: TGTGCCAGCAGCCAGTCCCGTAACTCCTACGAGCAGTACTTC.

This clone was counted a single time. The chain has TRBV28 and TRBJ1-2; no firm D call. The ends were cut back, 5 bases at V and 1 base at J, with 5 bases in the middle. CDR3 length: 12 amino acids. Germline CDR1 and CDR2: MDHEN and SYDVKM. The CDR3 reads CASSLNNYGYTF. The CDR3 DNA reads as TGTGCCAGCAGTCTTAATAACTATGGCTACACCTTC.